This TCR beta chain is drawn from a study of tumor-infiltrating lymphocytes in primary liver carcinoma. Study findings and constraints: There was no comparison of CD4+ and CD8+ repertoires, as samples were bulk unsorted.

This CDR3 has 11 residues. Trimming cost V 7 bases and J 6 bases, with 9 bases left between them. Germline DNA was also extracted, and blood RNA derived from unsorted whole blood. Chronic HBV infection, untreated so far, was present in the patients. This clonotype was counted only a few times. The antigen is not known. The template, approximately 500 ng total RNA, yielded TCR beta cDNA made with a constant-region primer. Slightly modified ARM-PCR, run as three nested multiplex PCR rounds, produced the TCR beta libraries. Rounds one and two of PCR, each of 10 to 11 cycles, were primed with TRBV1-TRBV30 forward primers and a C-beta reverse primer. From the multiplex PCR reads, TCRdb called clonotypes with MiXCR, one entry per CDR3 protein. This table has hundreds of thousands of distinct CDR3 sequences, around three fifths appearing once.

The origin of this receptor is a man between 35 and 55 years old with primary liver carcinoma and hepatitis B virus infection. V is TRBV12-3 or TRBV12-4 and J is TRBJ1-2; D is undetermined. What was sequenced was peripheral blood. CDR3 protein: CASTTFDGYTF. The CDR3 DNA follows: TGTGCCAGCACCACATTCGATGGCTACACCTTC.